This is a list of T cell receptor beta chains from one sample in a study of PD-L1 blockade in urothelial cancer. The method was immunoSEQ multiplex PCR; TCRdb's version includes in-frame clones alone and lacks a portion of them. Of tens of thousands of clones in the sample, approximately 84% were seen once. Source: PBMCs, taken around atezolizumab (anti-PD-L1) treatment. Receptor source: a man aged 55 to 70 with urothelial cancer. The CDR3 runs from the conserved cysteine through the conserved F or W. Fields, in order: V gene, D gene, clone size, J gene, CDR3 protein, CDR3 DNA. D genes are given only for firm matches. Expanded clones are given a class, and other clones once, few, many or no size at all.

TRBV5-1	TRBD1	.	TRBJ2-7	CASSTGTGSYEQYF	TGCGCCAGCAGCACTGGGACAGGGTCCTACGAGCAGTACTTC
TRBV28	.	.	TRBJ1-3	CASSFLGQRGNTIYF	TGTGCCAGCAGTTTCTTGGGTCAGCGTGGAAACACCATATATTTT
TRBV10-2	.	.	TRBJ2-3	CASSESFAGPTDTQYF	TGCGCCAGCAGTGAGTCGTTCGCGGGGCCCACAGATACGCAGTATTTT
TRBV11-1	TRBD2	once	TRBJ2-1	CASSLRIMVAGYNEQFF	TGTGCCAGCAGCTTAAGGATTATGGTAGCGGGCTACAATGAGCAGTTCTTC
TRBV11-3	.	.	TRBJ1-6	CASSLWGQGSPLHF	TGTGCCAGCAGCTTATGGGGGCAGGGATCACCCCTCCACTTT
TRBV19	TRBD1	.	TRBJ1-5	CASSPSGTANQPQHF	TGTGCCAGTAGTCCGTCCGGGACAGCCAATCAGCCCCAGCATTTT
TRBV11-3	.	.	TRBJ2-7	CASSWTGGPYEQYF	TGTGCCAGCAGCTGGACCGGAGGACCCTACGAGCAGTACTTC
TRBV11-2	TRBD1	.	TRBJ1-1	CASSLAGQLNTEAFF	TGTGCCAGCAGCTTAGCGGGACAGTTGAACACTGAAGCTTTCTTT
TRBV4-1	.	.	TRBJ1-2	CASSQALTGYGYTF	TGCGCCAGCAGCCAAGCCCTGACAGGCTATGGCTACACCTTC
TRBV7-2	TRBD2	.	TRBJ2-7	CASSRGLATGQYF	TGTGCCAGCAGCAGGGGACTAGCTACTGGGCAGTACTTC
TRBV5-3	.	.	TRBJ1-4	CARSRTLVATNEKLFF	TGTGCCAGAAGCCGGACACTGGTAGCAACTAATGAAAAACTGTTTTTT
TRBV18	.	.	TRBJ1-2	CAAGGDLTTKYGYTF	TGTGCCGCCGGGGGGGATTTGACTACCAAATATGGCTACACCTTC
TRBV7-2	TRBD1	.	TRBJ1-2	CASSSQGGSHYGYTF	TGTGCCAGCAGCTCACAGGGGGGAAGTCACTATGGCTACACCTTC
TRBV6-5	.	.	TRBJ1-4	CASSVNEKLFF	TGTGCCAGCAGTGTAAATGAAAAACTGTTTTTT
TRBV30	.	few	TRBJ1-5	CAWSGAGGRNQPQHF	TGTGCCTGGAGTGGGGCGGGAGGACGTAATCAGCCCCAGCATTTT
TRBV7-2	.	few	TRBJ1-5	CASSLEAGQPQHF	TGTGCCAGCAGCTTAGAAGCGGGCCAGCCCCAGCATTTT
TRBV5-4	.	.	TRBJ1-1	CASSFVGDTEAFF	TGTGCCAGCAGCTTCGTAGGGGACACTGAAGCTTTCTTT
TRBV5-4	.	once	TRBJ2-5	CASSLGQNQETQYF	TGTGCCAGCAGCTTGGGGCAGAACCAAGAGACCCAGTACTTC
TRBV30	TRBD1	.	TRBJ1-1	CAWSGGQGGQNTEAFF	TGTGCCTGGAGTGGAGGACAGGGGGGCCAGAACACTGAAGCTTTCTTT
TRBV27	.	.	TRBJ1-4	CASRLGGTATNEKLFF	TGTGCCAGCAGATTGGGGGGAACCGCAACTAATGAAAAACTGTTTTTT
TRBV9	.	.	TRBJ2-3	CASSPRVNLDTQYF	TGTGCCAGCAGCCCGAGAGTCAACCTGGATACGCAGTATTTT
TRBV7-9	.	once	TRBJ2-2	CASSLGGIDTGELFF	TGTGCCAGCAGCTTAGGAGGGATAGACACCGGGGAGCTGTTTTTT
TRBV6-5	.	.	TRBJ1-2	CASSYGPRGYGYTF	TGTGCCAGCAGTTATGGCCCCAGGGGCTATGGCTACACCTTC
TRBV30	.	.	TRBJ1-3	CAWTRRASGNTIYF	TGTGCCTGGACCCGGAGGGCCTCTGGAAACACCATATATTTT
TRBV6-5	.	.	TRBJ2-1	CASSYSLQGTFF	TGTGCCAGCAGTTACTCGTTGCAGGGGACGTTCTTC
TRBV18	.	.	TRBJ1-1	CASFRGEDTEAFF	TGTGCCAGTTTCAGGGGAGAGGACACTGAAGCTTTCTTT
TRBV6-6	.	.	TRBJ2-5	CASSYGGARGLETQYF	TGTGCCAGCAGTTACGGCGGGGCGCGGGGCTTAGAGACCCAGTACTTC
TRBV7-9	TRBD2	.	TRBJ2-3	CASSLGQAGERTDTQYF	TGTGCCAGCAGCTTAGGGCAGGCGGGGGAGCGCACAGATACGCAGTATTTT
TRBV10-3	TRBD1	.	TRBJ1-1	CAISESGRGQGEAFF	TGTGCCATCAGTGAGTCGGGGAGGGGACAGGGGGAAGCTTTCTTT
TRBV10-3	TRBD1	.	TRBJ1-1	CAISPTGEDTEAFF	TGTGCCATCAGCCCTACAGGGGAGGACACTGAAGCTTTCTTT
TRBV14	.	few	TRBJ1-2	CASSIQGRGYTF	TGTGCCAGCAGCATACAGGGTCGGGGCTACACCTTC
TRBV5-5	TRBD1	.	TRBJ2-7	CASSSGTGSYEQYF	TGTGCCAGCAGCTCTGGGACAGGCTCCTACGAGCAGTACTTC
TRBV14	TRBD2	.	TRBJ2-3	CASSQLGGGITDTQYF	TGTGCCAGCAGCCAACTGGGCGGGGGAATCACAGATACGCAGTATTTT
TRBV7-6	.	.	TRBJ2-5	CASSPVGGGETQYF	TGTGCCAGCAGCCCCGTGGGAGGGGGAGAGACCCAGTACTTC
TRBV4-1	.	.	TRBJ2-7	CASSQPFVYGAPSYEQYF	TGCGCCAGCAGCCAGCCCTTTGTTTATGGAGCTCCCTCCTACGAGCAGTACTTC
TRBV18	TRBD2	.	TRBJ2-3	CASSPGRGADTQYF	TGTGCCAGCTCACCAGGACGGGGGGCAGATACGCAGTATTTT
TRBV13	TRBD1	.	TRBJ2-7	CASSSLQSGQGSSYEQYF	TGTGCCAGCAGCTCCCTCCAATCTGGACAGGGAAGCTCCTACGAGCAGTACTTC
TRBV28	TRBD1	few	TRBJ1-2	CASSSLSPGQGRGNGYTF	TGTGCCAGCAGTTCCCTTTCCCCGGGACAGGGACGGGGAAATGGCTACACCTTC